This TCR beta chain came from a study of blood T cells in healthy people across ages (dated by TCRdb to 2014 to 2015). For the study in its entirety: In model experiments, roughly one uniquely barcoded TCR beta cDNA molecule per two T cells was captured by template switching. Age-related changes in TCR beta repertoire diversity were measured in the study by deep sequencing normalized with unique cDNA molecular identifiers. Two additional independent replicas of 1 million unique cDNA reads from the same blood draw were analyzed for two donors (one aged 18 to 29 and one aged 80 or older). The donors were split into four age groups: young (average 16 years), middle-aged (around 37), aged (roughly 68) and long-lived (roughly 86). To avoid experimental bias, donors of different ages were distributed randomly across sequencing lanes. The paper's findings and limits, for the study overall: Compared with the aged group, more naive CD4+ T cells, fewer expanded clones and increased TCR diversity were shown by the long-lived group, suggesting age selection. Estimates of total diversity from one million sequenced T cells were regarded as lower bounds and underestimates. Donor CMV infection status was unknown, potentially confounding age-related changes in expanded clonotypes. As age increased, observed TCR beta diversity per million T cells dropped in a roughly linear way, and a significant reduction was already evident by age roughly 36. Because profiling used bulk unsorted PBMCs, naive and antigen-experienced compartments could not be compared conclusively. There was a strong correlation between observed TCR beta diversity and the percentage of naive T cells measured by flow cytometry.

Libraries were made using 5' RACE. A second roughly 6 to 12 cycle PCR used a sample-barcoded 5' primer and a J-beta primer mix. A unique molecular identifier was introduced onto each TCR beta cDNA molecule by a template-switch 5' adaptor carrying 12 random nucleotides. Each sample yielded at least 2.5 million CDR3-containing paired-end reads. First-strand cDNA synthesis was performed from all RNA using the Mint cDNA synthesis kit, with priming by a TRBC-specific oligonucleotide. After uracil-DNA glycosylase treatment, a first 18-cycle PCR used universal primers M1SS and BC2_uni_R on all cDNA. The study's processing was this. For normalization, 1 million high-quality reads, each with a distinct molecular identifier, were randomly selected from each sample. Instead of being binned into consensus sequences, reads that shared molecular identifiers were thrown out. MiTCR, set to a Q25 quality threshold and the strictest error-elimination algorithm, was used for CDR3 identification, clonotype clustering and error correction. Lower-bound total TCR beta diversity was estimated with a nonparametric unseen species model using Euler transformation. TCRdb reprocessing: public reads trimmed at Q25 with fastp, clones called with MiXCR, in-frame beta chains kept. Each entry is one CDR3 protein sequence, shown with its most common DNA and genes. The V and J calls reflect TCRdb's pipeline rather than the authors' work. This sample lists fewer than 2 million distinct CDR3 sequences; 39% were detected once. More than 20% of the sample lies in the top ten.

The roughly 39 donors, aged about 6 to 90 years, were systemically healthy Caucasian individuals from Russia. Around 10 milliliters of peripheral blood were collected from each donor into EDTA-treated Vacutainer tubes. Ficoll-Paque density-gradient centrifugation was used to isolate PBMCs, with at least 6 million per sample. Trizol reagent was used to extract total RNA from the PBMCs, yielding at least 5 micrograms per sample. For every donor, an aliquot of PBMCs went through flow cytometry to measure the percentages of naive CD45RAhigh/CD27high T cells. This clonotype has just a few counts. Its specific antigen is unknown. The sample holds no much larger clone one base away, and base qualities are not on file. Counted from cysteine to phenylalanine, this CDR3 has 13 amino acids. Only the CDR3 part of the read is kept: 39 bases, read in frame from the first base. V loses 0 bases of germline sequence and J loses 7 bases, and the interval between the two ends is 12 bases. CDR1 SQVTM and CDR2 ANQGSEA are derived from the germline V gene.

Material for sequencing was blood. The sequence derives from a human donor in good health. The receptor chain draws on TRBV29-1 and TRBJ1-1; a tentative D match to TRBD1 spans 5 bases. The CDR3 in this case is CSVEEGRVGEAFF. The DNA sequence is TGCAGCGTTGAAGAAGGCAGGGTTGGTGAAGCTTTCTTT.